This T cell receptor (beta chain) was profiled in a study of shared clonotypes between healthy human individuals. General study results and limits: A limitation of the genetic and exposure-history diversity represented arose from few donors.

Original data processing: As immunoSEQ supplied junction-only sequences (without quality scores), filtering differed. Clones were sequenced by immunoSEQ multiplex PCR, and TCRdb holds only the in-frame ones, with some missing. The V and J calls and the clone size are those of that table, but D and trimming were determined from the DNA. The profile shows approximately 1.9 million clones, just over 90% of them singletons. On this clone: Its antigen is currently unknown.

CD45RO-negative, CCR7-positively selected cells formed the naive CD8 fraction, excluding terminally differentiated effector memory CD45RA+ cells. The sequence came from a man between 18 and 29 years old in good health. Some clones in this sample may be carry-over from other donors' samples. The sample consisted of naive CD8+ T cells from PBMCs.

The CDR3 loop is CASSENAPGLAKNIQYF. CDR3 in DNA: TGCGCCAGCAGTGAGAATGCTCCAGGACTAGCCAAAAACATTCAGTACTTC. The rearrangement links TRBV10-1 to TRBJ2-4; D is perhaps TRBD2 (5 bases). V lost 2 bases and J 0 bases, leaving 14 bases between the germline ends. CDR3 length: 17 amino acids. From germline, CDR1 is WNHNN and CDR2 SYGVQD (reference sequence).